A selection of T cell receptor beta chains follows, all from one sample in a study of blood T cell repertoires in COVID-19. Produced via immunoSEQ multiplex PCR; TCRdb's table is partial and in-frame only. Here the sample spans around 310,000 clones, 75% to 90% being singletons. The sample consisted of peripheral blood. The receptors here all came from a woman between 55 and 75 years old with acute or convalescent COVID-19. Both conserved end residues are part of each CDR3. D genes are given only for firm matches. The size entry is marked missing in some rows and otherwise reads once, few, many or a size class.

.,.,TRBV11-2,TRBJ1-5,TGTGCCAGCAGCCCTGGCAGGGAAGGACAGCCCCAGCATTTT,CASSPGREGQPQHF
.,.,TRBV19,TRBJ1-2,TGTGCCAGCCGCCCGTCAGGGGTTGTTGGCTACACCTTC,CASRPSGVVGYTF
.,few,TRBV6-5,TRBJ2-7,TGTGCCAGTACAGGGTCATACGAGCAGTACTTC,CASTGSYEQYF
TRBD2,.,TRBV5-5,TRBJ2-1,TGTGCCAGCAGCTCACTAGCGGGGGGGTACAATGAGCAGTTCTTC,CASSSLAGGYNEQFF
TRBD1,.,TRBV5-8,TRBJ1-3,TGTGCCAGCAGACGAACAGGGGCTGGAAACACCATATATTTT,CASRRTGAGNTIYF
.,.,TRBV4-1,TRBJ1-2,TGCGCCAGCAGCCTGCCTCCCGGGGAGGGCGGCTACACCTTC,CASSLPPGEGGYTF
.,.,TRBV5-1,TRBJ2-1,TGCGCCAGCAGCTTGGGCGGTGCTTCAGGGGATGAGCAGTTCTTC,CASSLGGASGDEQFF
.,.,TRBV9,TRBJ1-5,TGTGCCAGCAGCGTGGGTAGCACTCGGCCCCAGCATTTT,CASSVGSTRPQHF
TRBD2,few,TRBV6-5,TRBJ2-7,TGTGCCAGCAGTTACTCGACAGCCCTAGCGGGAGGGGAGCAGTACTTC,CASSYSTALAGGEQYF
.,.,TRBV12-3/TRBV12-4,TRBJ1-5,TGTGCCAGCACCAGGGGAAGCAATCAGCCCCAGCATTTT,CASTRGSNQPQHF
TRBD2,.,TRBV7-9,TRBJ2-3,TGTGCCAGCAGCTCGACTAGCGGAAGGGCAGATACGCAGTATTTT,CASSSTSGRADTQYF
.,.,TRBV9,TRBJ2-1,TGTGCCAGCAGCCCAGGCGTGGGTGAGCAGTTCTTC,CASSPGVGEQFF
.,once,TRBV3-1/TRBV3-2,TRBJ1-3,TGTGCCAGCAGTCTCCACGGAGGGGACTTCTCTGGAAACACCATATATTTT,CASSLHGGDFSGNTIYF
TRBD1,.,TRBV5-5,TRBJ1-6,TGTGCCAGCAGCTCTCCGGGACAGGCTGATAATTCACCCCTCCACTTT,CASSSPGQADNSPLHF
.,once,TRBV11-2,TRBJ2-2,TGTGCCAGCAGCTTAGGCCACAGAACGAACACCGGGGAGCTGTTTTTT,CASSLGHRTNTGELFF
.,.,TRBV6-2/TRBV6-3,TRBJ2-7,TGTGCCAGCAGTTCCCTATCTAGCGTTGGGAACGAGCAGTACTTC,CASSSLSSVGNEQYF
TRBD1,once,TRBV28,TRBJ2-7,TGTGCCAGCAGTTCGGACAGGAGCTCCTACGAGCAGTACTTC,CASSSDRSSYEQYF
TRBD1,.,TRBV2,TRBJ1-4,TGTGCCAGCAGCGCCAGACGGACAGGGGGCCGTGAAAAACTGTTTTTT,CASSARRTGGREKLFF
.,.,TRBV6-5,TRBJ1-3,TGTGCCAGCAGGGAGGATGGGGCTGGAAACACCATATATTTT,CASREDGAGNTIYF
.,.,TRBV15,TRBJ1-6,TGTGCCACCAGCGGGGACACGCGGAAGGGGTCACCCCTCCACTTT,CATSGDTRKGSPLHF
TRBD2,.,TRBV2,TRBJ2-7,TGTGCCAGCTGGGGACTAGCGATAACCTACGAGCAGTACTTC,CASWGLAITYEQYF
TRBD2,.,TRBV5-5,TRBJ2-3,TGTGCCAGCAGCGCCAGCGGGGGGGCCGCAGATACGCAGTATTTT,CASSASGGAADTQYF
TRBD2,.,TRBV7-2,TRBJ2-7,TGTGCCAGCAGCACTGGACTAGCGGGAAACCACGAGCAGTACTTC,CASSTGLAGNHEQYF
.,.,TRBV4-1,TRBJ2-1,TGCGCCAGCAGCCGCCTCGAGGATATGGGCTCCTACAATGAGCAGTTCTTC,CASSRLEDMGSYNEQFF
.,.,TRBV5-1,TRBJ1-2,TGCGCCAGCAGCTTGTTCAGGGATGGCTACACCTTC,CASSLFRDGYTF
TRBD2,.,TRBV19,TRBJ2-2,TGTGCCAGTTCCGGCCCGGGACTAGCGGGGGGTCTCGTGGCCGGGGAGCTGTTTTTT,CASSGPGLAGGLVAGELFF
.,once,TRBV4-3,TRBJ2-7,TGCGCCAGCAGCCCCTCCGGTGGGGCGAACGAGCAGTACTTC,CASSPSGGANEQYF
TRBD2,.,TRBV6-5,TRBJ2-1,TGTGCCAGCCGAGATCCTAGCGGGAGCTACAATGAGCAGTTCTTC,CASRDPSGSYNEQFF
.,few,TRBV5-4,TRBJ1-4,TGTGCCAGCAGCTTGAGCCAGGGCCGCCTTAATGAAAAACTGTTTTTT,CASSLSQGRLNEKLFF
.,.,TRBV6-2/TRBV6-3,TRBJ2-5,TGTGCCAGCAGTTACTGGAGTGGCTTCCAAGAGACCCAGTACTTC,CASSYWSGFQETQYF
.,.,TRBV6-6,TRBJ1-6,TGTGCCAGCAGTTGGACAGTTGATAATTCACCCCTCCACTTT,CASSWTVDNSPLHF
TRBD1,.,TRBV27,TRBJ1-1,TGTGCCAGCAGTTTATCGGGACAGGGGACTGAAGCTTTCTTT,CASSLSGQGTEAFF
TRBD1,.,TRBV19,TRBJ2-7,TGTGCCAGTAGTCCTTTTACAGGGGTCGGCGAGCAGTACTTC,CASSPFTGVGEQYF
TRBD1,once,TRBV5-1,TRBJ1-1,TGCGCCAGCAGCTTGGGACAGGGGGCTGTTCGGACTGAAGCTTTCTTT,CASSLGQGAVRTEAFF
TRBD2,once,TRBV5-1,TRBJ2-5,TGCGCCAGCAGCCTAACCGGTTGGACTAGCGGGGGACCACAAGAGACCCAGTACTTC,CASSLTGWTSGGPQETQYF
TRBD1,once,TRBV4-2,TRBJ1-2,TGTGCCAGCAGCCAAGATATTTCAGACAGGGATGCCTATGGCTACACCTTC,CASSQDISDRDAYGYTF
.,.,TRBV25-1,TRBJ2-1,TGTGCCAGCAGTAAGGACAGTCTCGACAATGAGCAGTTCTTC,CASSKDSLDNEQFF
.,.,TRBV21-1,TRBJ1-5,TGTGCCAGCAGCAAACGGTCCTCCCAGCATTTT,CASSKRSSQHF
.,.,TRBV28,TRBJ1-6,TGTGCCAGCAGTCCCTCCGGGGGGGCCGGGGCCCTCCACTTT,CASSPSGGAGALHF
.,.,TRBV28,TRBJ1-2,TGTGCCAGCAGATTACCCCCAGGGCTGGGCTACACCTTC,CASRLPPGLGYTF
.,.,TRBV28,TRBJ1-6,TGTGCCATTCGGAGTAATAATTCACCCCTCCACTTT,CAIRSNNSPLHF
TRBD1,once,TRBV7-2,TRBJ2-7,TGTGCCAGCAGCCCCAGACAGGGGACCTACGAGCAGTACTTC,CASSPRQGTYEQYF
.,once,TRBV5-1,TRBJ1-2,TGCGCCAGCAGCTTGGCCGACAGGACCGGCTACACCTTC,CASSLADRTGYTF
.,once,TRBV6-5,TRBJ2-5,TGTGCCAGCAGCTCCGGAGAGACCCAGTACTTC,CASSSGETQYF
.,once,TRBV20-1,TRBJ1-5,TGCAGTGCTAGTCGAGAGGAATTTAGCAATCAGCCCCAGCATTTT,CSASREEFSNQPQHF
.,.,TRBV5-4,TRBJ1-1,TGTGCCAGCGGTGCAGGCATGAACACTGAAGCTTTCTTT,CASGAGMNTEAFF
TRBD2,.,TRBV19,TRBJ2-5,TGTGCCAGTAGGTTGGGACTAGCGGGGGAACAAGAGACCCAGTACTTC,CASRLGLAGEQETQYF
.,.,TRBV5-1,TRBJ1-1,TGCGCCAGCAGCGCAGGAAATATGAACACTGAAGCTTTCTTT,CASSAGNMNTEAFF
.,.,TRBV28,TRBJ1-2,TGTGCCAGCAGTTTAGTGGGGGCCTCTGGCTACACCTTC,CASSLVGASGYTF
.,.,TRBV24-1,TRBJ2-7,TGTGCCACCAGACAGGGAAACTACGAGCAGTACTTC,CATRQGNYEQYF
.,.,TRBV7-6,TRBJ2-2,TGTGCCAGCAGCTTAGCCGCGCGGTACACCGGGGAGCTGTTTTTT,CASSLAARYTGELFF
.,.,TRBV6-5,TRBJ1-1,TGTGCCAGCAGTCGGACAGAAAGTACAGAAGCTTTCTTT,CASSRTESTEAFF